This entry is about one T cell receptor beta chain. These data belong to a study of monozygotic twins with inflammatory bowel disease. The CDR3 covers 15 residues. Total RNA, at approximately 3,500 ng, went into every TCR library. Researchers ran eight separate cDNA reactions for each sample. Molecular identifiers with 6-nucleotide sample barcodes were added during cDNA synthesis via template switching. TCRdb reanalyzed the 5' RACE reads, giving one entry per CDR3 protein sequence and no DNA. The table counts some 130,000 distinct CDR3 sequences; more than 1% lies in the top ten. A 2.5 ml blood sample was drawn per donor.

V gene TRBV12-3 or TRBV12-4 combines with J gene TRBJ2-1. This receptor was identified in a human donor with ulcerative colitis or Crohn's disease, or a healthy co-twin of an affected twin (not recorded which). Sequencing used blood. This chain's CDR3 is CASSSSRQLYNEQFF.